The clone carrying this T cell receptor beta chain was detected ten times or more. TCRdb re-called the PCR reads with MiXCR, one entry per CDR3 protein. This sample has about 100,000 distinct CDR3 sequences, with more than 45% found just once. The sample is drawn from a study of CDR3 diversity in severe acne. The germline V gene has CDR1 KGHDR and CDR2 SFDVKD. V was pared by 0 bases and J by 5 bases, with 9 bases between. This CDR3 spans 14 amino acids. Sequenced sample: blood. This receptor was taken from a male donor with acne. This chain joins TRBV24-1 and TRBJ1-2; D is unresolved. CDR3 sequence (DNA): TGTGCCACCAGTGATTTGGCCTACCCTTATGGCTACACCTTC. Protein product: CATSDLAYPYGYTF.